These 23 T cell receptor beta chains originate from one sample sequenced in a study of T-cell memory formation after mild COVID-19 (dated by TCRdb to the early 2020s). The method was 5' RACE. Sequencer: Illumina NovaSeq 6000. Using fastp at Q25 and MiXCR, TCRdb reprocessed the public reads and kept productive beta chains. Every entry covers one CDR3 protein and lists the most common genes and DNA from its rows. In all, the sample holds under 400,000 distinct CDR3 sequences, and over 20% of those were seen once. About an eighth of the sample goes to the ten largest clones. Sequencing used PBMCs or a T cell subset sorted from them (not recorded which). The source of these receptors is an adult woman who had mild COVID-19 (a few samples of this study predate the infection). The sample titles of this study are shuffled in the database, so cell type and time point are left out; the donor was told from shared clones.

This clonotype occurred many times. V gene TRBV20-1 combines with J gene TRBJ2-7; 9 bases are shared with TRBD2. CDR3 length equals 17 residues. Unmatched junction bases numbered 14, after V lost 5 bases and J lost 0 bases. Germline V lookup: CDR1 DFQATT, CDR2 SNEGSKA (reference sequence). The CDR3 nucleotides are TGCAGTGCTCAAGGTGGTAGCGGGGGTATTAGCTCCTACGAGCAGTACTTC. Its protein is CSAQGGSGGISSYEQYF.

This clonotype showed up just a few times. This CDR3 is CASSLAGGGSPLHF. In DNA, the CDR3 is TGTGCCAGCAGTTTAGCGGGGGGAGGTTCACCCCTCCACTTT. This chain connects TRBV12-3 or TRBV12-4 to TRBJ1-6; tentative D call: TRBD1 (5 bases). Trimming removed 0 bases from V and 9 bases from J, with 9 bases in between. CDR3 length: 14 residues.

This clonotype was picked up a small number of times. The chain employs TRBV5-1 and TRBJ1-1; D unresolved. Germline V gene sequence: CDR1 SGHRS, CDR2 YFSETQ. CDR3 length: 14 amino acids. V lost 0 bases and J 1 base, leaving 7 bases between the germline ends. The CDR3 sequence is CASSLALENTEAFF. The CDR3, as DNA: TGCGCCAGCAGCTTGGCGTTAGAGAACACTGAAGCTTTCTTT. The variable domain in full, completed from reference TRBV5-1 and TRBJ1-1, reads KAGVTQTPRYLIKTRGQQVTLSCSPISGHRSVSWYQQTPGQGLQFLFEYFSETQRNKGNFPGRFSGRQFSNSRSEMNVSTLELGDSALYLCASSLALENTEAFFGQGTRLTVV.

The table lists this clonotype with a few counts. The chain carries TRBV2 and TRBJ1-2; 7 bases are a match to TRBD1. Germline CDR1 is SNHLY and CDR2 is FYNNEI. CDR3 length: 13 amino acids. After removal of 4 bases from V and 3 bases from J, the junction contained 2 bases not matched to a gene. The CDR3 is CASSGGQYYGYTF. CDR3 bases: TGTGCCAGCAGTGGGGGACAGTACTATGGCTACACCTTC.

This clonotype was observed a few times. The chain couples TRBV5-1 to TRBJ1-1; TRBD1 matches 7 bases. Germline-derived CDR1 and CDR2 are SGHRS and YFSETQ. The CDR3 extends over 15 amino acids. V gave up 0 bases and J gave up 6 bases; unmatched junction bases: 8. The CDR3 coding sequence is TGCGCCAGCAGCTTGGGGGACAGTTCTCCCCCTGAAGCTTTCTTT. Translating gives CASSLGDSSPPEAFF.

There are a few counts of this clonotype. V gene TRBV7-9 combines with J gene TRBJ2-1, with D tentatively TRBD1 (5 bases). The V gene's germline CDR1 is SEHNR and CDR2 FQNEAQ (reference sequence). This CDR3 comprises 15 residues. The V and J ends lost 5 bases and 0 bases respectively, with 11 bases between them. The CDR3 DNA is TGTGCCAGCAGCCCGACAGTCAGCTCCTACAATGAGCAGTTCTTC. The encoded protein is CASSPTVSSYNEQFF.

This clonotype has a handful of counts. The CDR3 sequence is CATSRDPGEQQYF. CDR3 nucleotides: TGTGCCACCAGCAGAGATCCCGGGGAACAGCAGTACTTC. This chain connects TRBV15 to TRBJ2-7; D possibly corresponds to TRBD2 (5 bases). With 0 bases removed from V and 8 bases from J, the gap between germline ends came to 11 bases. In germline, CDR1 is LNHNV, CDR2 YYDKDF (reference sequence). The CDR3 consists of 13 residues.

This clonotype was detected only a few times. The genes are TRBV23-1 and TRBJ2-2; D may be TRBD2 (5 bases). TRBV23-1 is given ORF status, its function remaining uncertain. V was cut by 4 bases and J by 1 base, with 10 bases left in between. This CDR3 spans 15 amino acids. The DNA of the CDR3 is TGCGCCAGCAGTCGCGGGTTGCGGAACACCGGGGAGCTGTTTTTT. Protein product: CASSRGLRNTGELFF.

The table lists this clonotype with a few counts. This sequence joins TRBV5-4 and TRBJ2-7; 9 nucleotides align to TRBD1. The CDR3 totals 16 residues. From germline, CDR1 is SGHNT and CDR2 YYREEE (reference sequence). The junction had 11 bases not matched to a gene; V was cut back by 3 bases and J by 4 bases. The CDR3 reads CASSSSVGTGYYEQYF. The CDR3 DNA reads TGTGCCAGCAGCTCCTCTGTCGGGACAGGGTATTACGAGCAGTACTTC.

In its sample, this clonotype was seen a few times. The rearrangement uses TRBV9 and TRBJ2-2; D unresolved. The CDR3 sequence is 14 residues long. Germline V gene sequence: CDR1 SGDLS, CDR2 YYNGEE. Between the trimmed V and J ends, which lost 4 bases and 6 bases, there was a span of 13 bases. CDR3 sequence (DNA): TGTGCCAGCAGCTCCTCTGCTTCGGCCGGGGAGCTGTTTTTT. Protein product: CASSSSASAGELFF.

This clonotype has a handful of counts. The rearrangement joins TRBV20-1 to TRBJ2-3; possibly TRBD2 for D (5 bases). Germline loops: CDR1 DFQATT, CDR2 SNEGSKA (reference sequence). Between the trimmed V and J ends, which lost 7 bases and 5 bases, there was a span of 13 bases. The CDR3 covers 12 residues. The CDR3 DNA sequence: TGCAGTGTTCGGAGGAGGCAAGATACGCAGTATTTT. It is translated as CSVRRRQDTQYF.

The chain links TRBV4-1 to TRBJ1-1; D might be TRBD1 (6 bases). Germline V CDR1 and CDR2: MGHRA, YSYEKL. The CDR3 is 15 residues long. V lost 0 bases and J lost 0, with 8 bases in between. CDR3 DNA sequence: TGCGCCAGCAGCCAAGAGCAGGGGATGAACACTGAAGCTTTCTTT. Protein product: CASSQEQGMNTEAFF.

This clonotype was found a few times. The rearrangement uses TRBV20-1 and TRBJ1-6; possibly TRBD1 for D (6 bases). Looked up from germline, CDR1 is DFQATT and CDR2 is SNEGSKA (reference sequence). CDR3 length: 14 residues. Trimming took 3 bases from V and 4 from J, leaving 10 bases between them. Here the CDR3 DNA reads TGCAGTGCTAGGGTACAGGGATATAATTCACCCCTCCACTTT. It translates to CSARVQGYNSPLHF.

This clonotype was detected ten times or more. One end of the junction varies from germline; a read error may be responsible. The genes are TRBV12-3 or TRBV12-4 and TRBJ2-7, with D maybe TRBD1 (5 bases). This CDR3 is built from 13 residues. The CDR3 is CASSLGRVYEQYF. The DNA for the CDR3 is TGTGCCAGCAGCTTAGGCAGGGTCTACGAGCAGTACTTC.

Only a few counts were recorded for this clonotype. CDR3 sequence (DNA): TGTGCCAGCTCACGGAGACAGGGGTTGGCCATGAACACTGAAGCTTTCTTT. It yields the protein CASSRRQGLAMNTEAFF. J is TRBJ1-1 and V is TRBV18; the match to TRBD1 covers 8 bases. V was clipped by 4 bases and J by 0 bases; unmatched bases: 10. CDR1 and CDR2 (germline): KGHSH, LQKENI. This CDR3 has 17 amino acids.

This clonotype was counted only a few times. V and J are TRBV6-2 or TRBV6-3 and TRBJ1-4; possibly TRBD1 for D (6 bases). This CDR3 comprises 14 residues. V lost 6 bases and J 8 bases, leaving 16 bases between the germline ends. Germline values: CDR1 MNHEY, CDR2 SVGEGT. The CDR3 nucleotides are TGTGCCAGCAGACGCTCGGGGGCTGAGGAAAAACTGTTTTTT. Its protein is CASRRSGAEEKLFF.

This clonotype occurred a few times. The chain combines TRBV7-9 with TRBJ2-7, with TRBD2 identical over 13 bases. Germline CDR1 reads SEHNR; CDR2 reads FQNEAQ (reference sequence). With 7 bases clipped from V and 4 bases from J, the junction kept 13 bases outside the gene matches. This CDR3 contains 17 residues. CDR3 loop: CASNGGLAGARRYEQYF. The DNA of the CDR3 is TGTGCCAGCAATGGAGGACTAGCGGGGGCCCGGCGGTACGAGCAGTACTTC.

This clonotype was seen only a few times. The genes are TRBV27 and TRBJ2-5, with 7 bases that match TRBD2. The V and J ends lost 3 bases and 5 bases, in that order; junction bases with no gene match: 9. The germline gives CDR1 MNHEY, CDR2 SMNVEV (reference sequence). The length of the CDR3 is 15 residues. The CDR3 is CASSLRWGGSETQYF. Here the CDR3 DNA reads TGTGCCAGCAGTTTGAGGTGGGGGGGATCGGAGACCCAGTACTTC.

The genes are TRBV7-6 and TRBJ2-2, with D possibly matching TRBD1 (6 bases). Trimming took off 4 bases at V and 4 bases at J, with 13 bases between the two ends. CDR1 is SGHVS and CDR2 is FNYEAQ in the germline V gene. This CDR3 contains 15 residues. The CDR3 protein is CASSSVGQTTGELFF. The CDR3 bases are TGTGCCAGCAGCTCCGTCGGACAGACCACCGGGGAGCTGTTTTTT.

The J gene is TRBJ2-6, the V gene TRBV6-5; maybe TRBD2 (5 bases). The germline V gene has CDR1 MNHEY and CDR2 SVGAGI. The ends were cut back, 10 bases at V and 0 bases at J, with 13 bases in the middle. The CDR3 sequence is 15 residues long. This CDR3 is CATHYGNSGANVLTF. In nucleotides, the CDR3 is TGTGCCACGCATTACGGGAACTCTGGGGCCAACGTCCTGACTTTC.

This chain uses TRBV5-1 with TRBJ1-6, with D unclear. This CDR3 comprises 15 residues. Trimming took off 1 base at V and 10 bases at J, with 15 bases between the two ends. Germline V gene lookup returns CDR1 SGHRS and CDR2 YFSETQ. The DNA for the CDR3 is TGCGCCAGCAGCTTGACGGGCCTGCCTCAGTCACCCCTCCACTTT. This gives the protein CASSLTGLPQSPLHF. Together with reference TRBV5-1 and TRBJ1-6, the CDR3 gives the full variable domain: KAGVTQTPRYLIKTRGQQVTLSCSPISGHRSVSWYQQTPGQGLQFLFEYFSETQRNKGNFPGRFSGRQFSNSRSEMNVSTLELGDSALYLCASSLTGLPQSPLHFGNGTRLTVT.

The genes are TRBV7-6 and TRBJ2-1, with 7 bases that match TRBD2. From germline, CDR1 is SGHVS and CDR2 FNYEAQ. J lost 7 bases, V lost 1 base, and 13 bases had no gene match. This CDR3 comprises 17 residues. CDR3 region: CASSLVSSGIRVNEQFF. The CDR3 DNA follows: TGTGCCAGCAGCTTAGTGTCCAGCGGGATACGTGTGAATGAGCAGTTCTTC.

V gene TRBV12-3 or TRBV12-4 combines with J gene TRBJ2-7, with D possibly TRBD1 on 5 matching bases. The CDR3 totals 14 residues. Trimming pared 7 bases from V and 3 bases from J, leaving 16 bases between. The CDR3 DNA sequence: TGTGCCAGCACCACCGGACACGCCAGCTACGAGCAGTACTTC. Translation: CASTTGHASYEQYF.